Presented here are 30 T cell receptor beta chains from one specimen sequenced in a study of human T cells and chemical hapten exposure. TCRdb processed the RACE reads anew with MiXCR; each CDR3 protein has one entry. The sample contains about 42,000 distinct CDR3 sequences, 9.5% to 10% of which appear only once. Specified time point: patch test 2, 6 weeks after DPC sensitization. The sample's treatment: therapeutic diphenylcyclopropenone sensitization with weekly scalp DPC. Whole blood, unfractionated, served as the material for total RNA extraction. The sequenced sample was whole blood, obtained in connection with sensitization to the hapten diphenylcyclopropenone (DPC). Source of these receptors: a woman in her twenties or thirties with alopecia areata. Some clones in this sample may be carry-over from other donors' samples.

The sample holds many counts of this clonotype. V is TRBV19 and J is TRBJ2-5, with 7 bases matching TRBD1. Germline CDR1 reads LNHDA; CDR2 reads SQIVND (reference sequence). The CDR3 length is 14 residues. After removal of 5 bases from V and 2 bases from J, the junction contained 5 bases not matched to a gene. The CDR3 DNA reads TGTGCCAGTAGTTCGCGGACAGGTCAAGAGACCCAGTACTTC. It encodes CASSSRTGQETQYF.

There are a few counts of this clonotype. CDR3 loop: CSARDGPGGPGANVLTF. The CDR3 DNA is TGCAGTGCTAGAGACGGACCTGGGGGACCTGGGGCCAACGTCCTGACTTTC. This chain links TRBV20-1 with TRBJ2-6; D assignment may be TRBD1 or TRBD2 (5 bases each). The CDR3 contains 17 residues. Germline V CDR1 and CDR2: DFQATT, SNEGSKA (reference sequence). Trimming removed 0 bases at V and 2 bases at J, with 14 bases between.

This clonotype came up many times. The chain uses TRBV7-3 and TRBJ2-1; possibly TRBD1 or TRBD2 for D (6 bases each). The CDR3 is 16 amino acids. V was shortened by 1 base and J by 8 bases, with 18 bases between the two germline ends. Germline CDR1 reads SGHTA; CDR2 reads FQGTGA. As DNA, the CDR3 is TGTGCCAGCAGCTTAAGACCGGGGGCTAGCTCCGATGAGCAGTTCTTC. Translation gives CASSLRPGASSDEQFF.

The chain recombines TRBV9 with TRBJ2-1; 14 bases fit TRBD2. The CDR3 loop spans 17 amino acids. V gave up 3 bases and J gave up 10 bases; unmatched junction bases: 12. Germline V CDR1 and CDR2: SGDLS, YYNGEE. CDR3 residues: CASSAGLAGDPQGEQFF. CDR3 nucleotide sequence: TGTGCCAGCAGCGCGGGACTAGCGGGGGACCCCCAAGGGGAGCAGTTCTTC.

This clonotype showed up many times. J is TRBJ2-7 and V is TRBV7-2; TRBD2 matches at 7 bases. The junction had 2 bases not matched to a gene; V was cut back by 3 bases and J by 3 bases. The germline gives CDR1 SGHTA, CDR2 FQGNSA. The CDR3 is 13 amino acids. CDR3 DNA: TGTGCCAGCAGCTTCGGGACTAACTACGAGCAGTACTTC. Its protein is CASSFGTNYEQYF.

This clonotype was detected ten times or more. The chain links TRBV5-1 to TRBJ2-7; D remains unclear. The CDR3 runs to 15 residues. Germline loops: CDR1 SGHRS, CDR2 YFSETQ. V was cut by 0 bases and J by 3 bases, with 13 bases left in between. CDR3 loop: CASSLDRLNRYEQYF. Written as DNA, the CDR3 is TGCGCCAGCAGCTTGGACCGGCTCAACCGCTACGAGCAGTACTTC.

The chain couples TRBV6-6 to TRBJ1-1, with no clear D. V was clipped by 3 bases and J by 3 bases, with 5 bases between them. The CDR3 runs to 12 residues. Germline loops: CDR1 MNHNY, CDR2 SVGAGI (reference sequence). CDR3 amino acids: CASSYSDTEAFF. The CDR3 nucleotides read TGTGCCAGCAGTTATTCGGACACTGAAGCTTTCTTT.

The chain has TRBV4-1 and TRBJ1-1; a possible D gene is TRBD1 (5 bases). This CDR3 contains 14 residues. The V gene's germline CDR1 is MGHRA and CDR2 YSYEKL. Trimming stripped 1 base from V and 3 bases from J, with 9 bases between. The CDR3 DNA is TGCGCCAGCAGCCAAGTCGTAGGGGACACTGAAGCTTTCTTT. Translation: CASSQVVGDTEAFF.

The CDR3 loop reads CATSPSGQGTYEQYF. The CDR3 DNA follows: TGTGCCACCAGTCCGTCGGGACAGGGGACCTACGAGCAGTACTTC. The chain links TRBV24-1 to TRBJ2-7; 10 bases agree with TRBD1. Germline loops: CDR1 KGHDR, CDR2 SFDVKD. Trimming took 6 bases from V and 2 from J; bases not matched to a gene: 6. This CDR3 has 15 amino acids.

V gene TRBV7-8 combines with J gene TRBJ2-5; either TRBD1 or TRBD2 may fit D (5 bases each). V lost 0 bases, J lost 5 bases, and 10 bases lay in between. The CDR3 has 14 residues. Germline lookup yields CDR1 SGHVS and CDR2 FQNEAQ. The CDR3 nucleotides read TGTGCCAGCAGCTTAGCCGGGACGCCGGAGACCCAGTACTTC. Residues: CASSLAGTPETQYF.

J is TRBJ1-6 and V is TRBV21-1; TRBD1, the table's D call, was not compared with the DNA. TRBV21-1 is annotated as a pseudogene. The CDR3 has 18 residues. The CDR3 is CASSPIRDPHVYNSPLHF. CDR3 DNA: TGTGCCAGCAGTCCTATAAGGGACCCTCACGTCTATAATTCACCCCTCCACTTT.

In its sample, this clonotype was seen many times. This chain links TRBV6-2 or TRBV6-3 with TRBJ2-1; D call uncertain. V lost 2 bases, J lost 10 bases, and 15 bases lay in between. The CDR3 extends over 14 amino acids. Germline V CDR1 and CDR2: MNHEY, SVGEGT. CDR3 loop: CASSYPPFGKEQFF. CDR3 coding DNA: TGTGCCAGCAGTTACCCACCGTTCGGAAAGGAGCAGTTCTTC.

This clonotype turned up a few times. CDR3 nucleotide sequence: TGTGCCAGCACCCATTCGAGACAGAAGAGTAGCTCTGGGGCCAACGTCCTGACTTTC. Protein product: CASTHSRQKSSSGANVLTF. The chain uses TRBV28 and TRBJ2-6; D is perhaps TRBD1 (5 bases). The CDR3 loop spans 19 amino acids. CDR1 MDHEN and CDR2 SYDVKM come from the germline V gene. Trimming left V 7 bases short and J 0 bases short, with 22 bases between.

This clonotype was observed at least ten times. V is TRBV30 and J is TRBJ2-7; no reliable D call. Trimming shortened V by 1 base and J by 4 bases, and 5 bases separated the two germline ends. Per germline, CDR1 GTSNPN and CDR2 SVGIG (reference sequence). The CDR3 spans 11 residues. The CDR3, as DNA: TGTGCCTGGAGTGACCGATACGAGCAGTACTTC. This encodes CAWSDRYEQYF.

The DNA of the CDR3 is TGTGCCAGCAGACCCCGGGACAGCAAACCCTACGAGCAGTACTTC. Amino acids: CASRPRDSKPYEQYF. The chain is built from TRBV6-2 or TRBV6-3 and TRBJ2-7; 7 nucleotides match TRBD1. After removal of 6 bases from V and 2 bases from J, the junction contained 10 bases not matched to a gene. In germline, CDR1 is MNHEY, CDR2 SVGEGT. CDR3 length: 15 residues.

There are many counts of this clonotype. This chain connects TRBV6-1 to TRBJ1-6, with D perhaps matching TRBD1 (5 bases). Trimming cost V 3 bases and J 10 bases, with 22 bases left between them. The germline V gene has CDR1 MNHNS and CDR2 SASEGT. The CDR3 spans 17 residues. This CDR3 is CASSEVHGKGLGSPLHF. CDR3 coding DNA: TGTGCCAGCAGTGAGGTTCACGGGAAGGGACTGGGCTCACCCCTCCACTTT.

This clonotype was counted only a few times. The chain has TRBV6-6 and TRBJ1-1; D call uncertain. CDR1 and CDR2 (germline): MNHNY, SVGAGI (reference sequence). This CDR3 contains 16 residues. The V and J ends lost 6 bases and 3 bases respectively, with 20 bases between them. CDR3 loop: CASRVALEGRHTEAFF. The DNA for the CDR3 is TGTGCCAGCAGGGTCGCCTTGGAGGGCCGGCACACTGAAGCTTTCTTT.

This clonotype showed up many times. The V and J genes are TRBV19 and TRBJ2-4, with D possibly being TRBD2 (5 bases). CDR3 length: 13 amino acids. The ends were cut back, 7 bases at V and 2 bases at J, with 9 bases in the middle. Germline values: CDR1 LNHDA, CDR2 SQIVND (reference sequence). CDR3 sequence: CASTGWPKNIQYF. Written as DNA, the CDR3 is TGTGCCAGTACGGGGTGGCCCAAAAACATTCAGTACTTC.

The rearrangement joins TRBV27 to TRBJ1-6; D uncertain. Trimming took off 3 bases at V and 5 bases at J, with 17 bases between the two ends. Looked up from germline, CDR1 is MNHEY and CDR2 is SMNVEV (reference sequence). The CDR3 has 17 residues. The CDR3 coding sequence is TGTGCCAGCAGTTTCGTCTCTTTCCCCGCTAATAATTCACCCCTCCACTTT. Residues: CASSFVSFPANNSPLHF.

This chain joins TRBV12-3 or TRBV12-4 and TRBJ2-5; possibly TRBD2 for D (5 bases). V was cut by 5 bases and J by 2 bases, with 9 bases left in between. CDR3 length: 13 amino acids. The CDR3 coding sequence is TGTGCCAGCAGTACGGGGATTCAAGAGACCCAGTACTTC. Residues: CASSTGIQETQYF.

The V gene is TRBV19, the J gene TRBJ2-1; D possibly corresponds to TRBD1 (6 bases). CDR3 size: 14 residues. The germline V gene encodes CDR1 LNHDA and CDR2 SQIVND (reference sequence). V lost 10 bases and J lost 5, with 18 bases in between. For the CDR3, the DNA is TGTGCCACCCTTCAAACGGGACAAAACAATGAGCAGTTCTTC. It specifies CATLQTGQNNEQFF.

The chain links TRBV7-9 to TRBJ2-7; TRBD1 aligns across 9 bases. Germline V gene lookup returns CDR1 SEHNR and CDR2 FQNEAQ (reference sequence). CDR3 size: 17 residues. V lost 5 bases and J lost 0; bases outside the gene matches: 11. The CDR3 region is CASSQGPGQGSSYEQYF. The DNA for the CDR3 is TGTGCCAGCAGCCAAGGCCCTGGACAGGGGTCCTCCTACGAGCAGTACTTC.

At least ten counts were recorded for this clonotype. The CDR3 DNA reads TGTGCCAGCAGGCCCGGGGGGGCAGTGGAGACCCAGTACTTC. This translates into CASRPGGAVETQYF. This sequence joins TRBV6-5 and TRBJ2-5, with 8 bases aligning to TRBD2. Germline V CDR1 and CDR2: MNHEY, SVGAGI. The CDR3 totals 14 residues. J lost 5 bases, V lost 6 bases, and 8 bases had no gene match.

This clonotype showed up many times. The rearrangement links TRBV21-1 to TRBJ2-7. TRBV21-1 is labeled a pseudogene. The CDR3 sequence is 15 residues long. In nucleotides, the CDR3 is TGTGCCAGCAGCAAAGCACCGGCTTTGGTGAGAGAGCAGTACTTC. It yields the protein CASSKAPALVREQYF.

There are a few counts of this clonotype. The V gene is TRBV28, the J gene TRBJ2-7; 7 bases are a match to TRBD2. The germline V gene encodes CDR1 MDHEN and CDR2 SYDVKM. The V segment lost 6 bases and the J segment 5 bases; nucleotides outside the gene matches: 7. CDR3 size: 13 residues. CDR3 sequence reads: CASRPAGLNEQYF. The CDR3, as DNA: TGTGCCAGCAGGCCAGCGGGACTAAACGAGCAGTACTTC.

The CDR3 nucleotides are TGTGCCAGCAGCCGACAGCCGGGTAGGGCTTTCTTT. Amino acids: CASSRQPGRAFF. V is TRBV12-3 or TRBV12-4 and J is TRBJ1-1; D might be TRBD1 (5 bases). The CDR3 totals 12 residues. Trimming left V 6 bases short and J 11 bases short, with 16 bases between.

Here the CDR3 reads CASRGQGLANVLTF. CDR3 nucleotides: TGTGCCAGCAGGGGACAGGGGTTGGCCAACGTCCTGACTTTC. The V gene is TRBV28, the J gene TRBJ2-6, with TRBD1 identical over 10 bases. Germline CDR1 MDHEN, CDR2 SYDVKM. CDR3 length: 14 amino acids. V dropped 6 bases and J dropped 6; count of bases not matched to a gene: 2.

This chain connects TRBV5-6 to TRBJ2-2, with D unresolved. Germline CDR1 reads SGHDT; CDR2 reads YYEEEE. V lost 0 bases and J lost 0, with 9 bases in between. The CDR3 has 16 residues. The CDR3 sequence: CASSLVRRANTGELFF. CDR3 nucleotides: TGTGCCAGCAGCTTGGTCCGCCGCGCGAACACCGGGGAGCTGTTTTTT.

This clonotype turned up a few times. J is TRBJ1-5 and V is TRBV2; D is ambiguous. CDR1 is SNHLY, CDR2 FYNNEI, per germline. CDR3 size: 15 residues. Trimming pared 0 bases from V and 3 bases from J, leaving 9 bases between. CDR3 sequence: CASSEAGTANQPQHF. The DNA of the CDR3 is TGTGCCAGCAGTGAAGCGGGCACGGCCAATCAGCCCCAGCATTTT. Complete variable domain (other parts from reference TRBV2 and TRBJ1-5): EPEVTQTPSHQVTQMGQEVILRCVPISNHLYFYWYRQILGQKVEFLVSFYNNEISEKSEIFDDQFSVERPDGSNFTLKIRSTKLEDSAMYFCASSEAGTANQPQHFGDGTRLSIL.

This clonotype was seen only a few times. The junction departs from germline at one end; a sequencing error may be responsible. The gene calls are TRBV29-1 and TRBJ1-1; D gene ambiguous. The germline V gene has CDR1 SQVTM and CDR2 ANQGSEA. CDR3 length: 14 amino acids. CDR3 protein: CSVGGRSARTEDFF. CDR3 sequence (DNA): TGCAGCGTTGGAGGGAGATCGGCGAGAACTGAAGATTTCTTT.